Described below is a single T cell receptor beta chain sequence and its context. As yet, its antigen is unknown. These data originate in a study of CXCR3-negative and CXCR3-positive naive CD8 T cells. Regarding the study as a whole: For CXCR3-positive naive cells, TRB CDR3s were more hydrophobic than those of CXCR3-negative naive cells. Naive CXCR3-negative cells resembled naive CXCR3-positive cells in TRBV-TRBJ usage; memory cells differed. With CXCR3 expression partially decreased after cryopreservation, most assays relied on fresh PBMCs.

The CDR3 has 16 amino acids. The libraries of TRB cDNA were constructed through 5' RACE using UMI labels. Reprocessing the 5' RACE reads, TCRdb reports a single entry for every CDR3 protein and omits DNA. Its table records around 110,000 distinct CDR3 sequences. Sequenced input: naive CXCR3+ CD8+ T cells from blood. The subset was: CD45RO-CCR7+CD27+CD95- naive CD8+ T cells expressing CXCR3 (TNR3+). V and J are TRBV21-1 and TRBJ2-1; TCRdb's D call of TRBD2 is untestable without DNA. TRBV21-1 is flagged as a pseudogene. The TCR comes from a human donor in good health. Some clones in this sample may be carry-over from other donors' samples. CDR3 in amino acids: CASSKALTSGDNEQFF.